Here is one T cell receptor beta chain with its context. The germline gives CDR1 SGHRS, CDR2 YFSETQ. The CDR3 covers 15 residues. V gave up 4 bases and J gave up 2 bases; unmatched junction bases: 8. The source of the sample is a study of blood T cell repertoires in COVID-19. Study-wide background: Donors in the United States, Italy and Spain gave samples during acute or convalescent COVID-19. PBMCs, B-cell-depleted T cells, or T cells were the source of the cDNA or gDNA that made up the material.

In the original analysis: Reference gene primer amplification yielded estimated nucleated cell counts. Here immunoSEQ multiplex PCR was the method, and the copy in TCRdb shows in-frame clones only, minus some. V, J and clone size reflect that table, while D and trimming were determined from the DNA. There are about 74,000 clones in the sample; approximately 90% occur only once, and less than 6% lies in the top ten. This chain uses TRBV5-1 with TRBJ1-2; 7 bases agree with TRBD1. The sequence was obtained from a woman in her sixties or seventies with active COVID-19. The sequencing input was peripheral blood. The CDR3 DNA sequence: TGCGCCAGCAGCCTACAGACGGGACAGAACTATGGCTACACCTTC. It yields the protein CASSLQTGQNYGYTF.